The 6 T cell receptor beta chains below were found in one sample sequenced in a study of blood T cell repertoires in COVID-19. Profiled with immunoSEQ multiplex PCR; TCRdb holds only in-frame clones, not every one. This sample yields roughly 250,000 clones, of which approximately 86% are seen a single time; approximately 3.5% belongs to the top ten. The sequenced material came from PBMCs or T cells enriched from blood (not recorded which). These receptors were collected from a woman between 40 and 50 years old with acute COVID-19.

The chain has TRBV10-1 and TRBJ2-6; tentative D call: TRBD1 (5 bases). The CDR3 sequence is 17 residues long. Looked up from germline, CDR1 is WNHNN and CDR2 is SYGVQD (reference sequence). V shed 5 bases and J shed 0 bases, with 14 bases lying between them. The CDR3 protein is CASSKADRSSGANVLTF. CDR3 sequence (DNA): TGCGCCAGCAGTAAAGCAGACAGAAGCTCTGGGGCCAACGTCCTGACTTTC.

The rearrangement uses TRBV2 and TRBJ2-7; tentatively, D is TRBD1 (6 bases). Looked up from germline, CDR1 is SNHLY and CDR2 is FYNNEI. The CDR3 runs 13 residues. Trimming cost V 6 bases and J 1 base, with 10 bases left between them. The CDR3 is CASRPRGSYEQYF. The CDR3 DNA follows: TGTGCCAGCAGACCCAGGGGATCCTACGAGCAGTACTTC.

This clone was observed a few times. The genes are TRBV18 and TRBJ2-3, with 12 bases lining up with TRBD2. The V gene end was trimmed by 6 bases and the J gene end by 3 bases; junction bases not matched to a gene: 10. The CDR3 is made up of 17 amino acids. Germline V gives CDR1 KGHSH, CDR2 LQKENI. CDR3 coding DNA: TGTGCCAGCTCGGATTTACTAGCGGGAGGAGGGACAGATACGCAGTATTTT. Amino acid sequence: CASSDLLAGGGTDTQYF. Combining the CDR3 with reference TRBV18 and TRBJ2-3 gives the whole variable domain NAGVMQNPRHLVRRRGQEARLRCSPMKGHSHVYWYRQLPEEGLKFMVYLQKENIIDESGMPKERFSAEFPKEGPSILRIQQVVRGDSAAYFCASSDLLAGGGTDTQYFGPGTRLTVL.

This clone was detected once. V and J are TRBV3-1 (or the pseudogene TRBV3-2) and TRBJ2-1; 8 bases fit TRBD2. Germline V gives CDR1 LGHDT, CDR2 YNNKEL (reference sequence). The J segment lost 0 bases and the V segment lost 5 bases, leaving 3 bases of the junction unmatched. This CDR3 comprises 15 residues. The CDR3 reads CASSEAGGSYNEQFF. DNA of the CDR3: TGTGCCAGCAGCGAGGCGGGAGGCTCCTACAATGAGCAGTTCTTC.

This clone was seen a single time. The CDR3 region is CASATGHSGNTIYF. CDR3 sequence (DNA): TGTGCCAGCGCTACAGGGCACTCTGGAAACACCATATATTTT. The chain combines TRBV19 with TRBJ1-3; possibly TRBD1 for D (6 bases). The CDR3 extends over 14 amino acids. V lost 9 bases and J 0 bases, leaving 12 bases between the germline ends. CDR1 is LNHDA and CDR2 is SQIVND in the germline V gene (reference sequence).

V usage is TRBV10-1 and J usage is TRBJ2-5; 8 bases agree with TRBD1. The CDR3 extends over 13 amino acids. Germline V gene sequence: CDR1 WNHNN, CDR2 SYGVQD (reference sequence). V dropped 4 bases and J dropped 7; count of bases not matched to a gene: 5. In nucleotides, the CDR3 is TGCGCCAGCAGTGGGACAGGGTCGGGGACCCAGTACTTC. Encoded protein: CASSGTGSGTQYF.